The T cell receptor beta chain under discussion was sequenced for a study of blood T cell repertoires in COVID-19. Study details: Italy, Spain and the United States were the sources of the convalescent and acute COVID-19 samples. In each case, the material was cDNA or gDNA derived from T cells, B-cell-depleted T cells, or PBMCs.

Methods used by the authors: It was from reference gene primer amplification that nucleated cell counts were estimated. Some clones are missing from TCRdb's copy, which holds only in-frame ones; the method was immunoSEQ multiplex PCR. V and J calls and clone size follow that table, whereas D and trimming were derived from the DNA. The data show about 14,000 clones, 75% to 90% seen once. The CDR3 length is 15 residues. Germline CDR1 SGHNT, CDR2 YENEEA. With 5 bases removed from V and 4 bases from J, the gap between germline ends came to 17 bases. The sample was peripheral blood. The chain combines TRBV11-3 with TRBJ1-2; TRBD1 is a possible D gene (5 bases). The TCR originated in a man between 45 and 60 years old with active COVID-19. CDR3 amino acids: CASSPRQSSPYGYTF. The DNA of the CDR3 is TGTGCCAGCAGCCCCCGACAGAGTTCACCCTATGGCTACACCTTC.